The present TCR beta chain was sequenced within a study of cytomegalovirus exposure and HLA in healthy donors. The wider study: Earlier sequencing of 150 million to 200 million T cells yielded 100 million to 140 million unique TCR beta sequences. Overall study findings and caveats: It was reported in a later analysis that an Asian-associated ancestry cluster showed fewer N-insertions than the approximately 690-donor mean. Most TCR sequences proved rare, with some public TCRs found in many donors. Overall, approximately 150 TCR beta chains were annotated as cytomegalovirus-associated.

This CDR3 has 17 residues. V dropped 4 bases and J dropped 2; count of bases not matched to a gene: 12. Primers included in the PCR were 60 Vbeta and 13 Jbeta primers. Assay: immunoSEQ multiplex PCR; the TCRdb copy retains only in-frame clones and omits some. The sample has under 250,000 clones, 75% to 90% seen once. Of note for this clone: Its antigen is undetermined.

This clonotype was obtained from a woman aged 35 to 49 in good health and CMV-seronegative. The chain employs TRBV23-1 and TRBJ2-7; TRBD1 agrees at 9 bases. TRBV23-1 is an ORF for which the function is uncertain. The sequenced material came from PBMCs. The CDR3 spells CASSRQGVHSYAYEQYF. In DNA, the CDR3 is TGCGCCAGCAGTCGACAGGGGGTTCACTCGTATGCCTACGAGCAGTACTTC.